What follows describes a single T cell receptor (beta chain). The V and J ends lost 2 bases and 0 bases, in that order; junction bases with no gene match: 4. The CDR3 totals 15 residues. The germline V gene has CDR1 SGHRS and CDR2 YFSETQ. This sample was included in a study of blood T cell repertoires in COVID-19. In the study overall: COVID-19 samples collected from the United States, Italy and Spain covered acute and convalescent phases. From T cells, B-cell-depleted T cells, or PBMCs came the material, which was cDNA or gDNA.

TCRdb's table, derived via immunoSEQ multiplex PCR, lists solely in-frame clones and lacks some. In the table there are around 500,000 clones, roughly 90% of which are singletons. Cohorts were determined from participant-reported clinical history. Recovered status in Cohort 3 required two negative PCRs, clearance, or symptom resolution. The receptor comes from a woman aged 40-49 years who had recovered from COVID-19. The chain employs TRBV5-1 and TRBJ1-2; the match to TRBD1 covers 7 bases. What was sequenced was PBMCs or T cells enriched from blood (not recorded which). For the CDR3, the DNA is TGCGCCAGCAGCTTTAGACAGGGCACTAACTATGGCTACACCTTC. Its protein product is CASSFRQGTNYGYTF.